This T cell receptor beta chain was retrieved from a study of blood T cell repertoires in COVID-19. Study context: Samples representing acute and convalescent COVID-19 were sourced from the United States, Italy and Spain. T cells, B-cell-depleted T cells, or PBMCs supplied cDNA or gDNA.

Looked up from germline, CDR1 is MGHRA and CDR2 is YSYEKL. The CDR3 is made up of 18 amino acids. V shed 4 bases and J shed 3 bases, with 25 bases lying between them. Clones were read by immunoSEQ multiplex PCR, and TCRdb kept only the in-frame ones, dropping some. The sample carries about 26,000 clones, more than 65% recorded once. The sequence was collected from a human donor in a cohort sampled during active COVID-19. What was sequenced was peripheral blood. This chain links TRBV4-1 with TRBJ2-7; D might be TRBD2 (6 bases). The CDR3 nucleotides read TGCGCCAGCAGCCGGATCGAATCAGGGACTCAGGGCGGCTACGAGCAGTACTTC. This gives the protein CASSRIESGTQGGYEQYF.